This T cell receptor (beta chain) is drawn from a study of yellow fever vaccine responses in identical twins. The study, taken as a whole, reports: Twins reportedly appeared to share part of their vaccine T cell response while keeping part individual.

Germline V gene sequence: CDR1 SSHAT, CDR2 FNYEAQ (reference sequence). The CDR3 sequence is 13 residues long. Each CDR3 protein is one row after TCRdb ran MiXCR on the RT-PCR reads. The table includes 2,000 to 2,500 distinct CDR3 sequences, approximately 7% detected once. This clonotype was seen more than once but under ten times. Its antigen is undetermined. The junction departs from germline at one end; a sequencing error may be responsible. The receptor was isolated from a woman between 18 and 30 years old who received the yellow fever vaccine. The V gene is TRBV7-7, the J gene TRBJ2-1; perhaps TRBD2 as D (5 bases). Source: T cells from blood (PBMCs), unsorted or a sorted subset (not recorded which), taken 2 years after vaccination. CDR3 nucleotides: TGTGCTAGCAGCCAGGACTCTTACAATGAGCAGTTCTTC. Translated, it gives CASSQDSYNEQFF.